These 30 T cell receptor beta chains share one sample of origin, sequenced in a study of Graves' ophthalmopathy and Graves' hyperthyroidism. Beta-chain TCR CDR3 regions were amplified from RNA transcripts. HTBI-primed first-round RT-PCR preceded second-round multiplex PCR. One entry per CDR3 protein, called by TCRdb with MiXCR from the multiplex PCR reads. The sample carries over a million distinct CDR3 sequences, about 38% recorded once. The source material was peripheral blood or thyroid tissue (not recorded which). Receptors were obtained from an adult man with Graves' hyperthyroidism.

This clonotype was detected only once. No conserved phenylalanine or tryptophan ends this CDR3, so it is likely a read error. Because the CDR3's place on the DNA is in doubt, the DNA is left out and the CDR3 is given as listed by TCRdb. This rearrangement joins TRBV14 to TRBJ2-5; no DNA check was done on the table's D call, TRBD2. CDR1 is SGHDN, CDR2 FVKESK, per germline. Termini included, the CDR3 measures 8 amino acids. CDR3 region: CASSFSSL.

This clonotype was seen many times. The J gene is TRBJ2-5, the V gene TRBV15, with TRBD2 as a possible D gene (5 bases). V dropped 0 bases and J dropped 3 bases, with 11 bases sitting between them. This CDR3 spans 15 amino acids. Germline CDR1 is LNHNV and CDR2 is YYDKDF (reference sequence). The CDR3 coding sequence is TGTGCCACCAGCAGAGATCCCAGGACTGAAGAGACCCAGTACTTC. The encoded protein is CATSRDPRTEETQYF.

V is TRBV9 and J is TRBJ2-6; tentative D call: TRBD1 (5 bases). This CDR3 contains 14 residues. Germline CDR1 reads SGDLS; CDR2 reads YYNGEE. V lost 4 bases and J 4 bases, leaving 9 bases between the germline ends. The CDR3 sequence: CASSSAGGANVLTF. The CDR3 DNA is TGTGCCAGCAGCTCAGCAGGGGGGGCCAACGTCCTGACTTTC.

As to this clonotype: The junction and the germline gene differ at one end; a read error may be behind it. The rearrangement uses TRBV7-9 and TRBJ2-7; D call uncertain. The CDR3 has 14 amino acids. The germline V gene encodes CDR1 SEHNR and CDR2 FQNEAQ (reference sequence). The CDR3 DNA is TGTGCCAGCAGCTTAGCCACGGACCTCTACGAGCAGTGCTTC. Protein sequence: CASSLATDLYEQCF.

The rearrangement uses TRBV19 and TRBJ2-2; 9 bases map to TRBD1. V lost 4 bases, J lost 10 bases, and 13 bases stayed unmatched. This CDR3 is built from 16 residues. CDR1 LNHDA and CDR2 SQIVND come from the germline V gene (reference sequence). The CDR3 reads CASSTTRDRVTVELFF. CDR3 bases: TGTGCCAGTAGTACGACCCGGGACAGGGTAACTGTGGAGCTGTTTTTT.

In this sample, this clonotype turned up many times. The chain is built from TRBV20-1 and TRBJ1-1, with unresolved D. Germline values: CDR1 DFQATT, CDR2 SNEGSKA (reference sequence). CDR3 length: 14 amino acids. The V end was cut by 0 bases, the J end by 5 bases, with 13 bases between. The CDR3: CSARDARAGTEAFF. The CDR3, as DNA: TGCAGTGCTAGAGATGCTCGAGCGGGGACTGAAGCTTTCTTT.

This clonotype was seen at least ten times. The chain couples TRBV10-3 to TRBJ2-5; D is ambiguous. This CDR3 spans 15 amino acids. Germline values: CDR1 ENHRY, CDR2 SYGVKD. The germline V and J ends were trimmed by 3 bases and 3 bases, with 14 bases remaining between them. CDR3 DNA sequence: TGTGCCATCAGTGAAGAAGGGCGTCTGGAAGAGACCCAGTACTTC. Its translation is CAISEEGRLEETQYF.

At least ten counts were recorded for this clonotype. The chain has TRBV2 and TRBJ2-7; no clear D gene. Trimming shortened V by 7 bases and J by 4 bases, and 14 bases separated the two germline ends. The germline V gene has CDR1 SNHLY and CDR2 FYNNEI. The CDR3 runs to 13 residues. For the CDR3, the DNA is TGTGCCAGCACAGTGGGCGTCCCGTACGAGCAGTACTTC. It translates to CASTVGVPYEQYF.

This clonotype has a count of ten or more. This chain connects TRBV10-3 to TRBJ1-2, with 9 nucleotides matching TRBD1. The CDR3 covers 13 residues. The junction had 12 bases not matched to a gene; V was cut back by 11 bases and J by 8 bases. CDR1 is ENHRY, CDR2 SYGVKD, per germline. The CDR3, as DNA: TGTGCCGGCGGGGACAGGGTATTAGAAGGCTACACCTTC. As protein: CAGGDRVLEGYTF.

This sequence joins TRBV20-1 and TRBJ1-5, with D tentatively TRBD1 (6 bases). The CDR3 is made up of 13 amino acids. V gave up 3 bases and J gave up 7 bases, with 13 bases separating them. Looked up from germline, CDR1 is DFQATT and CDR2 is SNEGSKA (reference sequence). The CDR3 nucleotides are TGCAGTGCTAGGGACGGGAGGGGGCAGCCCCAGCATTTT. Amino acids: CSARDGRGQPQHF.

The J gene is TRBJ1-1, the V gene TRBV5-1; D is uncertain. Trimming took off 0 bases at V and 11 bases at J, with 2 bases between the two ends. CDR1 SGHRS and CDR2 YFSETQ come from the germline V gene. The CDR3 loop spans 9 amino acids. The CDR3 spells CASSLEAFF. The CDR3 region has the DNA TGCGCCAGCAGCTTGGAGGCTTTCTTT.

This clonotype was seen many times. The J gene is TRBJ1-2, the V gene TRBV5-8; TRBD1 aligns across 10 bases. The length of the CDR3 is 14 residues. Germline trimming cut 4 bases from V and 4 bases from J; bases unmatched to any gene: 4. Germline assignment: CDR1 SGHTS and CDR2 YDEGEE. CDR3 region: CASSTGQGTYGYTF. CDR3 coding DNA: TGTGCCAGCAGCACGGGACAGGGGACCTATGGCTACACCTTC.

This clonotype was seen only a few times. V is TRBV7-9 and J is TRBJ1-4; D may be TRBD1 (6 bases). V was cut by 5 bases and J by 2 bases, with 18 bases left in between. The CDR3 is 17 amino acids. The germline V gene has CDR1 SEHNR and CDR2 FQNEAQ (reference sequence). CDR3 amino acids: CASSLQGGWGTNEKLFF. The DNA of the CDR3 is TGTGCCAGCAGCCTACAGGGTGGCTGGGGGACTAATGAAAAACTGTTTTTT.

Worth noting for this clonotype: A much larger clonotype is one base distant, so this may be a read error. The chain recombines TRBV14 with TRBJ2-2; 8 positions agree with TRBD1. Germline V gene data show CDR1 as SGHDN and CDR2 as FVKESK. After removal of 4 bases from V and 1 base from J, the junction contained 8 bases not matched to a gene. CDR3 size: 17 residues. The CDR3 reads CASSPEAGTGNTGELFF. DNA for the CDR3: TGTGCCAGCAGCCCCGAGGCGGGGACAGGGAACACCGGGGAGCTGTTTTTT.

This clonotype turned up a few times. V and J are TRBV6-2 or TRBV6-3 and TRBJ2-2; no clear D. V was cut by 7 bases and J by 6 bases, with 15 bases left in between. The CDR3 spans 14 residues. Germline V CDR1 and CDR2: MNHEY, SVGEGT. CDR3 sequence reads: CASTPLGRAGELFF. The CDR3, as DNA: TGTGCCAGCACCCCACTCGGACGGGCCGGGGAGCTGTTTTTT.

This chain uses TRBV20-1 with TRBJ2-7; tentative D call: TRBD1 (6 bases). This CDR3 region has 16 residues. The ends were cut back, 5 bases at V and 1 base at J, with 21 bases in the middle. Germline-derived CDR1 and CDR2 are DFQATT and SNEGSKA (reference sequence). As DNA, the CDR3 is TGCAGTGCTGAGGCAGCCATCAGGGGTGAGTCCTACGAGCAGTACTTC. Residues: CSAEAAIRGESYEQYF.

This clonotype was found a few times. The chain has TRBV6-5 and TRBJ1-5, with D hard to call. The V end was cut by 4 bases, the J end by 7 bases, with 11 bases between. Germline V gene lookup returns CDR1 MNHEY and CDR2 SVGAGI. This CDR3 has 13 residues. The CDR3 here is CASSLGTFQPQHF. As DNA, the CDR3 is TGTGCCAGCAGTTTGGGTACATTCCAGCCCCAGCATTTT.

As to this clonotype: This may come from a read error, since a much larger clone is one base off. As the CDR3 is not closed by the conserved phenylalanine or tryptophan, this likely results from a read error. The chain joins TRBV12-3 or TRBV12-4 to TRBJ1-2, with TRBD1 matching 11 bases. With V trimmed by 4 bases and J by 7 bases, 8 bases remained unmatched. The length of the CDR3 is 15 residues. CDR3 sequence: CASSSERTGGLGYTS. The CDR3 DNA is TGTGCCAGCAGTTCTGAGAGGACAGGGGGCCTTGGCTACACCTCC.

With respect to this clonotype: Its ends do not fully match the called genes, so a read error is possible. DNA for the CDR3: TGTGCCAGCAGCGAAGGGACAGGGGGGCTGTTTTTT. This gives the protein CASSEGTGGLFF. The chain has TRBV13 and TRBJ2-2; TRBD1 matches 11 bases. The germline V gene has CDR1 PRHDT and CDR2 FYEKMQ (reference sequence). The CDR3 is 12 residues long.

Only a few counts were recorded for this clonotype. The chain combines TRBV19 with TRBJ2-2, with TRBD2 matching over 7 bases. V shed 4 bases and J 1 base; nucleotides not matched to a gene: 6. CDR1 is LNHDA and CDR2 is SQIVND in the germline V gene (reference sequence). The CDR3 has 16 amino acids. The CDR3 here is CASSTRTGGNTGELFF. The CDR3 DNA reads TGTGCCAGTAGTACGCGAACGGGAGGGAACACCGGGGAGCTGTTTTTT.

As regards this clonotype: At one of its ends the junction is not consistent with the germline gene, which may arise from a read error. The CDR3 sequence: CAGSFPHPGTSGPYEQYF. In DNA form, the CDR3 reads TGTGCCGGCAGCTTCCCCCACCCCGGGACTAGCGGCCCCTACGAGCAGTACTTC. The chain links TRBV7-9 to TRBJ2-7; 11 bases map to TRBD2. This CDR3 spans 18 amino acids. CDR1 is SEHNR and CDR2 is FQNEAQ in the germline V gene (reference sequence).

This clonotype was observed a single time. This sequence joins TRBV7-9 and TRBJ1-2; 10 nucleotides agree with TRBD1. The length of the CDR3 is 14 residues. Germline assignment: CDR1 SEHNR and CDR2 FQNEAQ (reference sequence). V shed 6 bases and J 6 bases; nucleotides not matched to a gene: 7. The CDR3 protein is CASSFTGTGDGYTF. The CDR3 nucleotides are TGTGCCAGCAGTTTTACAGGGACAGGGGATGGCTACACCTTC.

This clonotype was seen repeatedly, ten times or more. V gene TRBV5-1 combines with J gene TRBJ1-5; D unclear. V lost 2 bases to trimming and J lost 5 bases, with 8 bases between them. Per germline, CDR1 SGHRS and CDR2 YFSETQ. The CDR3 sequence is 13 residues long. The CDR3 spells CASSFSDDQPQHF. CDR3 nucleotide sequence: TGCGCCAGCAGCTTCTCCGACGATCAGCCCCAGCATTTT.

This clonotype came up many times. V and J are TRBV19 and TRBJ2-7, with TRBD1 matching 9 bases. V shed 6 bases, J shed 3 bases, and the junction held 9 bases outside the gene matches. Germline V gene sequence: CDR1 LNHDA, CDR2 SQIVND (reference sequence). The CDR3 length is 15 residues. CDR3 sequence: CASSDAGTGYYEQYF. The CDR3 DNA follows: TGTGCCAGTAGCGACGCCGGGACAGGGTACTACGAGCAGTACTTC.

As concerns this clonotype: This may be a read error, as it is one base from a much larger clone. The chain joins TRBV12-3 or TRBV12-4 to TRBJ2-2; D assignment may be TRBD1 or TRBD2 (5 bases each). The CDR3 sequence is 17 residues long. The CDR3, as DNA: TGTGTCAGCAGCGTTAACGGGGCGCGTCGGACTGGAGGGGAGCTGTTTTTT. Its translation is CVSSVNGARRTGGELFF.

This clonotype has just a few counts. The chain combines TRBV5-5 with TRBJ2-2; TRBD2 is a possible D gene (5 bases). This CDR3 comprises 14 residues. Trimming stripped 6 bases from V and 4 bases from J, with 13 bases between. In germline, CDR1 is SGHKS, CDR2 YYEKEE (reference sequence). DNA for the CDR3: TGTGCCAGCACGCCGGAGGTTGGCACCGGGGAGCTGTTTTTT. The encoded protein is CASTPEVGTGELFF.

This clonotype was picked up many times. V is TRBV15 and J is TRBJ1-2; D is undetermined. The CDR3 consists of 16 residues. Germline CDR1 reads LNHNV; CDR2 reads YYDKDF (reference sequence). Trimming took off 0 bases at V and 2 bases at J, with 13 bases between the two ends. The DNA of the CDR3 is TGTGCCACCAGCAGAGATATGAGCAGCTGGAACTATGGCTACACCTTC. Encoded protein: CATSRDMSSWNYGYTF.

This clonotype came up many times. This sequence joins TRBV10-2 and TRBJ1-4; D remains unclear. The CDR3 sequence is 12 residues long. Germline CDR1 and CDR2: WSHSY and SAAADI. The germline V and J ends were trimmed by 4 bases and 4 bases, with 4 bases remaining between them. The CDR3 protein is CASSAINEKLFF. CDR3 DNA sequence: TGCGCCAGCAGTGCGATTAATGAAAAACTGTTTTTT.

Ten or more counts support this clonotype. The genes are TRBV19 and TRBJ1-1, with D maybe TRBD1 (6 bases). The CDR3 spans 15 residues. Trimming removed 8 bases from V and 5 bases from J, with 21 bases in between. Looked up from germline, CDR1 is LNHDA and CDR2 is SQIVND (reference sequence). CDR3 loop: CASAPRGGGGTEAFF. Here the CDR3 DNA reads TGTGCCAGTGCGCCCAGGGGCGGGGGGGGAACTGAAGCTTTCTTT.

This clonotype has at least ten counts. The CDR3 coding sequence is TGTGCCATCATTGACAGGGATACCGGGGAGCTGTTTTTT. It translates to CAIIDRDTGELFF. This chain joins TRBV10-3 and TRBJ2-2; 7 bases match TRBD1. V trimming: 7 bases; J trimming: 5 bases; junction bases outside the gene matches: 4. This CDR3 comprises 13 residues. CDR1 is ENHRY, CDR2 SYGVKD, per germline.